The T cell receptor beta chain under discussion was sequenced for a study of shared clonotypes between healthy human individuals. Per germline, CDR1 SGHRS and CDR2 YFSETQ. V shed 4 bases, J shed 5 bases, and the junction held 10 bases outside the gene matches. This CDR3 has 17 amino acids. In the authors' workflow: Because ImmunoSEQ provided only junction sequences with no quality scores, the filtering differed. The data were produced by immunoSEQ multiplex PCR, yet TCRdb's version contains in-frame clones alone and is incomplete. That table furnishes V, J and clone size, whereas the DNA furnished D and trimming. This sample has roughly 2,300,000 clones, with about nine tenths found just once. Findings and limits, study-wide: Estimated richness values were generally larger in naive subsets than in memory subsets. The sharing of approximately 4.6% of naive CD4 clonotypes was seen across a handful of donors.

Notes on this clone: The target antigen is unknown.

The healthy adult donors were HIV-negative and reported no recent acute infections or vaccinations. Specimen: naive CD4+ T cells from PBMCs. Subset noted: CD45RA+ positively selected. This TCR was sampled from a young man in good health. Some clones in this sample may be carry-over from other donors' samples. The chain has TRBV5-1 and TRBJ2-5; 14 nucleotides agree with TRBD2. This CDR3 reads CASSLGLAGGAGETQYF. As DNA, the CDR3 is TGCGCCAGCAGCCTCGGACTAGCGGGAGGCGCGGGGGAGACCCAGTACTTC.